Shown below are 32 T cell receptor beta chains from a single sample sequenced in a study of prognosis after radiotherapy for stage I lung cancer. CDR3 of TCR beta was amplified from genomic DNA via a two-round multiplex PCR. First-round PCR used primers specific to each TRBV and TRBJ gene. TCRdb independently ran MiXCR on the multiplex PCR reads; one entry per CDR3 protein. Of about 19,000 distinct CDR3 sequences in the sample, 40% to 55% are singletons; the top ten hold 30% to 35%. Specimen: PBMCs, collected before or after stereotactic body radiation therapy (not recorded which). These receptors were taken from a donor aged 50 or older with non-small cell lung cancer.

On this clonotype itself: This likely reflects a read error, since a far larger clone is one base away. The chain combines TRBV11-2 with TRBJ2-7; D ambiguous. This CDR3 has 14 residues. Germline loops: CDR1 SGHAT, CDR2 FQNNGV. Trimming removed 7 bases at V and 0 bases at J, with 13 bases between. The CDR3 nucleotides read TGTGCCAGCACCCGAAAGGGAAGCTCCTACGAGCAGTACTTC. Residues: CASTRKGSSYEQYF. Full variable domain (missing parts from reference TRBV11-2 and TRBJ2-7): EAGVAQSPRYKIIEKRQSVAFWCNPISGHATLYWYQQILGQGPKLLIQFQNNGVVDDSQLPKDRFSAERLKGVDSTLKIQPAKLEDSAVYLCASTRKGSSYEQYFGPGTRLTVT.

This clonotype was observed at least ten times. The rearrangement uses TRBV11-3 and TRBJ2-3; D possibly corresponds to TRBD2 (5 bases). The V end was cut by 5 bases, the J end by 5 bases, with 11 bases between. This CDR3 has 13 residues. The germline gives CDR1 SGHNT, CDR2 YENEEA. The CDR3 here is CASSSEGEDTQYF. CDR3 bases: TGTGCCAGCAGCAGCGAGGGTGAAGATACGCAGTATTTT.

The chain joins TRBV28 to TRBJ1-3; D is uncertain. The CDR3 has 15 amino acids. The V gene's germline CDR1 is MDHEN and CDR2 SYDVKM. Trimming removed 6 bases at V and 0 bases at J, with 12 bases between. The CDR3 sequence is CASSHDRASGNTIYF. The CDR3 DNA sequence: TGTGCCAGCAGCCATGATAGGGCCTCTGGAAACACCATATATTTT.

By proportion, this clonotype is medium-sized (0.01 to 0.1%). The chain has TRBV6-1 and TRBJ2-7; D remains ambiguous. This CDR3 region has 15 residues. Trimming took off 2 bases at V and 3 bases at J, with 14 bases between the two ends. Germline V gene sequence: CDR1 MNHNS, CDR2 SASEGT. For the CDR3, the DNA is TGTGCCAGCAGTGAAAGACCCCAACCCCTCTACGAGCAGTACTTC. Protein: CASSERPQPLYEQYF.

Concerning this clonotype itself: Germline and junction disagree at one end, which may indicate a read error. This chain joins TRBV7-3 and TRBJ2-3; D perhaps matches TRBD2 (6 bases). The CDR3 extends over 19 amino acids. CDR1 and CDR2 from the germline V gene are SGHTA and FQGTGA. This CDR3 is CASSLGRPSVRGSTDTQYF. Written as DNA, the CDR3 is TGTGCCAGCAGCTTAGGGAGACCTAGCGTGAGAGGGAGCACGGATACGCAGTATTTT.

The count of this clonotype is one. The junction differs from germline at one of its ends, possibly a read error. This chain uses TRBV2 with TRBJ1-3; D remains ambiguous. This CDR3 has 13 amino acids. CDR1 and CDR2 (germline): SNHLY, FYNNEI. The CDR3 coding sequence is TGTGCCAGCAGTTGGGGAACTGGAAGCACCATATATTTT. This codes for CASSWGTGSTIYF.

The count of this clonotype is one. A far larger clone lies a single base away; this is likely a read error. The chain employs TRBV6-4 and TRBJ1-3; no firm D call. The V gene's germline CDR1 is MRHNA and CDR2 SNTAGT. The CDR3 spans 18 residues. The CDR3 DNA is TGTGCCAGCAGTTACTCGATGGCAGGAGTAGTCTCTGGAAACACCATATATTTT. This gives the protein CASSYSMAGVVSGNTIYF.

At least ten counts were recorded for this clonotype. This chain connects TRBV7-2 to TRBJ1-6; 7 bases agree with TRBD1. This CDR3 is built from 15 residues. The V gene end was trimmed by 3 bases and the J gene end by 6 bases; junction bases not matched to a gene: 5. Germline-derived CDR1 and CDR2 are SGHTA and FQGNSA. The CDR3 DNA is TGTGCCAGCAGCTTGTGGACAGGCACTAATTCACCCCTCCACTTT. Translating it yields CASSLWTGTNSPLHF.

Turning to this clonotype: A far more abundant clone sits one base away, making this likely a read error. This chain links TRBV6-5 with TRBJ2-1, with TRBD2 matching over 11 bases. CDR1 is MNHEY, CDR2 SVGAGI, per germline. This CDR3 spans 17 amino acids. CDR3 residues: CASSPLGLADSYNEQSF. The DNA for the CDR3 is TGTGCCAGCAGCCCTTTGGGACTAGCGGACTCCTACAATGAGCAGTCCTTC.

V usage is TRBV5-1 and J usage is TRBJ1-3; D gene ambiguous. The germline V and J ends were trimmed by 3 bases and 3 bases, with 19 bases remaining between them. The germline V gene encodes CDR1 SGHRS and CDR2 YFSETQ. The CDR3 extends over 17 amino acids. The CDR3 loop is CASSSDLGGQLGNTIYF. CDR3 coding DNA: TGCGCCAGCAGCTCGGATTTGGGAGGCCAGCTTGGAAACACCATATATTTT.

This clonotype was recorded many times. The chain employs TRBV7-2 and TRBJ1-1, with unresolved D. Trimming cost V 6 bases and J 1 base, with 9 bases left between them. Germline values: CDR1 SGHTA, CDR2 FQGNSA. CDR3 length: 13 residues. CDR3 sequence (DNA): TGTGCCAGCAGACAAGCGGCGAACACTGAAGCTTTCTTT. Amino acids: CASRQAANTEAFF.

In its sample, this clonotype is medium-sized. The chain is built from TRBV19 and TRBJ1-2, with 8 bases identical to TRBD1. This CDR3 is built from 14 residues. Germline assignment: CDR1 LNHDA and CDR2 SQIVND (reference sequence). V trimming: 4 bases; J trimming: 2 bases; junction bases outside the gene matches: 3. The CDR3 reads CASSSSGGNYGYTF. In DNA form, the CDR3 reads TGTGCCAGTAGTAGTTCAGGGGGCAACTATGGCTACACCTTC.

In its sample, this clonotype was seen a few times. The CDR3 loop is CASSLGSRIGEKLFF. CDR3 coding DNA: TGTGCCAGCAGCTTAGGTAGCAGGATTGGTGAAAAACTGTTTTTT. V usage is TRBV7-9 and J usage is TRBJ1-4; D is unresolved. Germline V gives CDR1 SEHNR, CDR2 FQNEAQ (reference sequence). V shed 1 base and J shed 7 bases, with 13 bases lying between them. This CDR3 has 15 amino acids.

The chain uses TRBV19 and TRBJ1-5; no firm D call. The CDR3 has 13 residues. Trimming removed 6 bases from V and 1 base from J, with 7 bases in between. Looked up from germline, CDR1 is LNHDA and CDR2 is SQIVND (reference sequence). The CDR3 DNA sequence: TGTGCCAGTAGGAAAAGGAGCAATCAGCCCCAGCATTTT. Translated: CASRKRSNQPQHF.

This clonotype was seen repeatedly, ten times or more. The V and J genes are TRBV4-2 and TRBJ1-3; no definite D call. The V and J ends lost 0 bases and 0 bases respectively, with 9 bases between them. This CDR3 contains 16 residues. Germline V gene data show CDR1 as LGHNA and CDR2 as YNFKEQ. The CDR3 DNA sequence: TGTGCCAGCAGCCAAGATGGGCAGCACTCTGGAAACACCATATATTTT. This codes for CASSQDGQHSGNTIYF.

Concerning this clonotype itself: Just one base apart from a much larger clone, this may be a read error. This chain uses TRBV28 with TRBJ2-5; D perhaps matches TRBD1 (5 bases). The germline V and J ends were trimmed by 5 bases and 3 bases, with 10 bases remaining between them. CDR3 length: 13 residues. Germline assignment: CDR1 MDHEN and CDR2 SYDVKM. The CDR3 spells CASSPQGKETQYF. The CDR3 DNA follows: TGTGCCAGCAGTCCCCAGGGAAAAGAGACCCAGTACTTC. The full variable domain, its missing parts supplied by reference TRBV28 and TRBJ2-5, is DVKVTQSSRYLVKRTGEKVFLECVQDMDHENMFWYRQDPGLGLRLIYFSYDVKMKEKGDIPEGYSVSREKKERFSLILESASTNQTSMYLCASSPQGKETQYFGPGTRLLVL.

J is TRBJ1-2 and V is TRBV6-1, with D uncertain. Germline V gene lookup returns CDR1 MNHNS and CDR2 SASEGT. Trimming cost V 8 bases and J 5 bases, with 15 bases left between them. The CDR3 has 13 amino acids. The CDR3 spells CASAMGKKYGYTF. CDR3 nucleotides: TGTGCCAGCGCAATGGGAAAAAAATATGGCTACACCTTC.

This clonotype was found many times. The rearrangement links TRBV19 to TRBJ2-3; the D is unclear. Trimming removed 1 base at V and 0 bases at J, with 5 bases between. Germline assignment: CDR1 LNHDA and CDR2 SQIVND (reference sequence). CDR3 length: 14 amino acids. CDR3 in DNA: TGTGCCAGTAGTATAGCAGAAAGCACAGATACGCAGTATTTT. This codes for CASSIAESTDTQYF.

This clonotype has a count of ten or more. V is TRBV13 and J is TRBJ2-7, with TRBD1 matching over 10 bases. V lost 3 bases to trimming and J lost 7 bases; unmatched junction nucleotides: 6. Germline V lookup: CDR1 PRHDT, CDR2 FYEKMQ (reference sequence). CDR3 size: 14 residues. The CDR3 coding sequence is TGTGCCAGCAGCTTCCGGGACAGGGGCCGGGAGCAGTACTTC. It codes for CASSFRDRGREQYF.

In this sample, this clonotype turned up once. V usage is TRBV4-1 and J usage is TRBJ1-1; possibly TRBD1 for D (5 bases). Germline CDR1 MGHRA, CDR2 YSYEKL. The CDR3 contains 15 residues. Trimming stripped 6 bases from V and 1 base from J, with 15 bases between. The CDR3 coding sequence is TGCGCCAGCAGACGTCACGGGGCGAGGAACACTGAAGCTTTCTTT. Translation gives CASRRHGARNTEAFF.

Comments on this clonotype: The junction shows a germline mismatch at one end, possibly a read error. This sequence joins TRBV5-5 and TRBJ1-1; TRBD1 is a possible D gene (5 bases). CDR3 length: 15 amino acids. Germline CDR1 and CDR2: SGHKS and YYEKEE (reference sequence). For the CDR3, the DNA is TGTGCCAGCATCTTACCCGCGGGGGAAAACACTGAAGCCTTCTTT. As protein: CASILPAGENTEAFF.

About this clonotype itself: A far larger clone is one base from this, pointing to a likely read error. The rearrangement joins TRBV6-4 to TRBJ2-1; TRBD2 matches 16 bases. The CDR3 is 18 residues long. Germline loops: CDR1 MRHNA, CDR2 SNTAGT. The ends lost 5 bases at V and 7 bases at J; junction bases unmatched: 11. CDR3 DNA: TGTGCCAGCAGTTACATAGGGACTAGCGGGAGGGACAGAAATGAGCAGTTCTTC. Protein sequence: CASSYIGTSGRDRNEQFF.

This clonotype occurred many times. The chain has TRBV18 and TRBJ2-3; the D is unclear. Germline lookup yields CDR1 KGHSH and CDR2 LQKENI. This CDR3 region has 12 residues. V was pared by 4 bases and J by 0 bases, with 2 bases between. CDR3 in amino acids: CASSHSTDTQYF. In nucleotides, the CDR3 is TGTGCCAGCTCACACAGCACAGATACGCAGTATTTT.

This clonotype has just a few counts. The chain has TRBV10-3 and TRBJ2-7, with 8 bases identical to TRBD1. The CDR3 loop spans 15 amino acids. The V gene's germline CDR1 is ENHRY and CDR2 SYGVKD. The ends lost 3 bases at V and 7 bases at J; junction bases unmatched: 11. The CDR3 region has the DNA TGTGCCATCAGTGAAAGACAGGGGTCGTTGCGGGAGCAGTACTTC. This codes for CAISERQGSLREQYF.

The V gene is TRBV11-2, the J gene TRBJ1-1, with no clear D. V gave up 5 bases and J gave up 5 bases, with 12 bases separating them. This CDR3 spans 13 amino acids. The germline V gene has CDR1 SGHAT and CDR2 FQNNGV. CDR3 loop: CASSPDLGTEAFF. The CDR3 DNA follows: TGTGCCAGCAGCCCGGACTTGGGGACTGAAGCTTTCTTT.

Comment on this clonotype: A single base is all that separates this from a far larger clone, so a read error is likely. V and J are TRBV2 and TRBJ2-1; D is ambiguous. From germline, CDR1 is SNHLY and CDR2 FYNNEI. The CDR3 covers 14 residues. Trimming took off 5 bases at V and 9 bases at J, with 17 bases between the two ends. The CDR3 nucleotides are TGTGCCAGCAGTCCCGCCCCCCATAGGGCTGAGCAGTTCTTC. Translated, it gives CASSPAPHRAEQFF. Supplemented by reference TRBV2 and TRBJ2-1, the full variable domain reads EPEVTQTPSHQVTQMGQEVILRCVPISNHLYFYWYRQILGQKVEFLVSFYNNEISEKSEIFDDQFSVERPDGSNFTLKIRSTKLEDSAMYFCASSPAPHRAEQFFGPGTRLTVL.

The V and J genes are TRBV6-5 and TRBJ2-7; D ambiguous. Looked up from germline, CDR1 is MNHEY and CDR2 is SVGAGI. V was trimmed by 0 bases and J by 9 bases, leaving 6 bases between them. CDR3 size: 11 residues. The DNA for the CDR3 is TGTGCCAGCAGTTACTCCCTGGGGCAGTACTTC. Translation: CASSYSLGQYF.

In this sample, this clonotype turned up many times. J is TRBJ1-5 and V is TRBV28; TRBD1 is a possible D gene (6 bases). The CDR3 is made up of 12 amino acids. CDR1 and CDR2 from the germline V gene are MDHEN and SYDVKM. V was trimmed by 4 bases and J by 6 bases, leaving 7 bases between them. In DNA form, the CDR3 reads TGTGCCAGCAGTTCAGGGGTTCAGCCCCAGCATTTT. It codes for CASSSGVQPQHF.

About this clonotype: Relative to the germline gene, one junction end is altered; a read error may explain this. The V and J genes are TRBV30 and TRBJ1-5; D gene unclear. The germline V gene has CDR1 GTSNPN and CDR2 SVGIG (reference sequence). The CDR3 sequence is 13 residues long. The CDR3 region has the DNA TGTGCCTGGAGTTCCGGAGTCGATCATCCCCAGCATTTT. Protein sequence: CAWSSGVDHPQHF.

The chain links TRBV6-6 to TRBJ2-3; D is ambiguous. V was pared by 0 bases and J by 2 bases, with 3 bases between. Per the germline V gene, CDR1 is MNHNY and CDR2 is SVGAGI (reference sequence). The CDR3 consists of 13 residues. DNA for the CDR3: TGTGCCAGCAGTTACTCGGACACAGATACGCAGTATTTT. It yields the protein CASSYSDTDTQYF.

In its sample, this clonotype was seen a few times. One end of the junction fails to match germline, which may point to a read error. This rearrangement joins TRBV20-1 to TRBJ1-4; no reliable D call. This CDR3 has 11 residues. Germline V lookup: CDR1 DFQATT, CDR2 SNEGSKA (reference sequence). The CDR3: CSAREDEELFF. CDR3 bases: TGCAGTGCTAGAGAAGATGAAGAACTGTTTTTT.

The chain uses TRBV5-1 and TRBJ1-1; tentatively, D is TRBD1 (5 bases). This CDR3 region has 14 residues. Per germline, CDR1 SGHRS and CDR2 YFSETQ. V gave up 2 bases and J gave up 4 bases, with 12 bases separating them. DNA for the CDR3: TGCGCCAGCAGCTTTCAGGGTTCGGGCACTGAAGCTTTCTTT. Translating gives CASSFQGSGTEAFF. Supplemented by reference TRBV5-1 and TRBJ1-1, the full variable domain reads KAGVTQTPRYLIKTRGQQVTLSCSPISGHRSVSWYQQTPGQGLQFLFEYFSETQRNKGNFPGRFSGRQFSNSRSEMNVSTLELGDSALYLCASSFQGSGTEAFFGQGTRLTVV.